Described below is a single TCR beta chain sequence and its context. This clone has just one count. This clone's antigen is unknown. One base away there is no much larger clone; base qualities are not given. The CDR3 regions of human TCRbeta chains were subjected to immunosequencing. The original methods were these. TCRs in the repertoires were compared against a reference library of SARS-CoV-2-specific TCRs that had been generated with the MIRA antigen-specificity platform. Breadth meant the fraction of unique TCRs that were SARS-CoV-2-associated, whereas depth meant the fraction of total T cells that were SARS-CoV-2-associated. Using the MIRA data, each spike-specific TCR was assigned both to the spike region to which the TCR was reactive and to a CD4 or CD8 class. Log10-transformed breadth and depth values were compared by one-way ANOVA with Sidak's multiple comparisons tests. Entries here come from immuneACCESS through TCRdb and include only in-frame sequences with V and J called. Some clones fail to appear in such tables; in the studies checked, an unresolved V gene covers under half of the shortfall, and the cause of the remainder is unknown. V, J and clone size derive from that table, while D and trimming were established from the DNA sequence. The sample table shows fewer than 200,000 clones, and over 75% are seen once. About 4.3% of the sample comes from the top ten.

This record comes from a study of T cell responses to AZD1222 COVID-19 vaccine (dated by TCRdb to about 2021). Describing the broader study: A total of just over 230 trial participants underwent TCR sequencing, of whom around 200 received two doses of AZD1222 and some 26 received two doses of the MenACWY control vaccine. Trial participants were enrolled into age subgroups of 18-55, 56-69 and 70-plus years, which contained around 150, 29 and 61 TCR-sequenced participants, respectively.

The sample's time point label is to be understood as: about 28 days (+/-7) after the second vaccine dose. AZD1222 recipients with second doses at about 4 weeks or about 12 weeks were pooled, because spike-specific TCR depth and breadth did not differ between schedules. Samples from vaccinated people were obtained from the UK trials COV001 and COV002, which included a single-blind randomized controlled phase 2/3 trial of AZD1222 (ChAdOx1 nCoV-19) in healthy adults. Trial participant PBMC samples were collected at day 0 and day 28 after the second dose for TCRbeta chain sequencing. Here is what the overall study found, with its caveats: Participants were mostly white British, with more females than males. The authors suggested clonal diversity may have been underestimated. Vaccine-associated CD4 TCRs spanned the whole spike protein, with dominant responses in regions 160-218 and 743-854. Reportedly, almost half of the unique spike-specific TCRs recognized epitopes lying outside the regions that are mutated in the B.1.351 and B.1.1.7 variants. Conclusions about previously exposed vaccinees are limited because only six or seven AZD1222 recipients were SARS-CoV-2 seropositive at baseline. Because no day 14 peak-response samples were available, the repertoires could be characterized only after the peak T cell response. The 56-69-year group was small, and its depth increase did not reach significance, likely because of low power. Spike-specific TCR breadth and depth rose significantly after two AZD1222 doses compared with day 0 and with MenACWY recipients.

This receptor was taken from an adult who received the AZD1222 COVID-19 vaccine. The material sequenced was peripheral blood, taken 28 days after the second AZD1222 dose.

The CDR3 sequence is CASGLEPTGGPDYTF. The DNA reads as follows: TGTGCTAGTGGTTTGGAACCCACAGGGGGACCAGACTACACCTTC. This chain joins TRBV12-5 to TRBJ1-2, and 8 bases in between align with TRBD1. For CDR1 and CDR2, the germline V gene lists LGHNT and FRNRAP. After removal of 1 base from V and 10 bases from J, the junction retains 11 bases not matched to a gene. From its cysteine to its phenylalanine, the CDR3 spans 15 amino acids. The only DNA kept is the CDR3, 45 bases in frame from the first base.